This T cell receptor (beta chain) stems from a study of blood T cell repertoires in COVID-19. As handled by the study authors: Estimated nucleated cell counts came from reference gene primer amplification. Using immunoSEQ multiplex PCR, the repertoire was profiled, and TCRdb retains in-frame clones only, with some absent. The V and J calls and clone size were taken over from that table, and D and trimming were inferred from the DNA. In the table there are about 310,000 clones, under 90% of which are singletons. Recruitment covered about two dozen US areas and drew participants whose ages spanned about 18 to 90 years. Symptom resolution, clearance, or two negative PCRs marked the recovered donors of Cohort 3. This clone was seen only a few times. The specimen sequenced was PBMCs or T cells enriched from blood (not recorded which). The sequence came from a young woman who had recovered from COVID-19.

As DNA, the CDR3 is TGTGCCAGCAGGAGACAGGGGGCATACTATGGCTACACCTTC. Its translation is CASRRQGAYYGYTF. V usage is TRBV28 and J usage is TRBJ1-2, with TRBD1 matching 10 bases. V shed 6 bases and J 3 bases; nucleotides not matched to a gene: 4. Germline V gene lookup returns CDR1 MDHEN and CDR2 SYDVKM. The CDR3 covers 14 residues.